This TCR beta chain originates from a study of T cells after yellow fever vaccination. Overall study context: SMART-Seq v4 Ultra Low Input served to prepare low-cell-number fractions. Study outcomes and limitations: Peak timing came faster in the weaker secondary response, day 5 versus 15. Reappearing after the booster were most of the clones from primary vaccination (approximately 96% CD4, 70% to 90% CD8).

V was pared by 6 bases and J by 2 bases, with 13 bases between. This CDR3 region has 14 residues. Template switching by 5'RACE produced TCR cDNA, adding a universal primer site and UMIs. TCRdb re-analysed the 5' RACE reads in MiXCR, keeping a single row per CDR3 protein. Here the sample spans under 400,000 distinct CDR3 sequences, approximately 10% being singletons. This clonotype was detected a few times. No antigen is known for it. Sequenced here: PBMCs, sampled on the day of the first yellow fever vaccination. This receptor was obtained from a man between 18 and 29 years old who received the YFV17D yellow fever vaccine. The V call is TRBV12-3 or TRBV12-4, the J call TRBJ1-1, with D unclear. CDR3 in DNA: TGTGCCAGCAGACCGCCAGGATTAAACACTGAAGCTTTCTTT. As protein: CASRPPGLNTEAFF.